This T cell receptor (beta chain) was captured in a study of metastatic and nonmetastatic thyroid tumors. Study-wide context: Both malignant and benign thyroid patients supplied peripheral blood and tumor or nodule tissue samples, across which the repertoires of these patients were then compared.

The germline V gene encodes CDR1 SGHTA and CDR2 FQGTGA. V lost 5 bases and J lost 2; bases outside the gene matches: 4. This CDR3 region has 14 residues. MiXCR re-clonotyped the PCR reads for TCRdb. The sample contains about 31,000 clones, approximately 19% of which appear only once. Study-wide results and limits: Reported TCR beta diversity, measured in blood and tumor, was significantly higher for malignant thyroid tumors than for benign nodules.

All patients reached thyroid surgery having received no treatment beforehand. In its sample, this clone was seen many times. Antigen specificity is unknown. The sample taken for sequencing was blood. The rearrangement joins TRBV7-3 to TRBJ2-3; 7 bases agree with TRBD1. The origin of this receptor is a female donor with papillary thyroid cancer or a benign thyroid nodule (not recorded which). Some clones in this sample may be carry-over from other donors' samples. DNA of the CDR3: TGTGCCAGCAGCCTGGGACAGAACACAGATACGCAGTATTTT. Amino acid sequence: CASSLGQNTDTQYF.